Shown below are 2 T cell receptor beta chains from a single sample sequenced in a study of CD8+ T cells in alopecia areata. The sequencing template was cDNA reverse transcribed from extracted RNA. The repertoire was sequenced with immunoSEQ multiplex PCR; TCRdb's copy has only in-frame clones and lacks some. The sample records about 190,000 clones, under 70% being singletons. As to treatment: oral pan-JAK inhibitor, 5-10 mg twice daily. This specimen was CD4+ T cells sorted from blood, taken at week 4, from a patient treated with tofacitinib. These receptors all come from a human donor with alopecia areata.

For this clone: The sample holds other DNA sequences that translate to the same CDR3. This chain joins TRBV27 and TRBJ1-2; D ambiguous. The CDR3 spans 13 residues. Between the trimmed V and J ends, which lost 0 bases and 8 bases, there was a span of 10 bases. The germline V gene encodes CDR1 MNHEY and CDR2 SMNVEV (reference sequence). The CDR3 coding sequence is TGTGCCAGCAGTTTATCGAGTGGCTACGGCTACACCTTC. Amino acid sequence: CASSLSSGYGYTF.

The chain employs TRBV5-4 and TRBJ2-3, with D maybe TRBD2 (6 bases). V was pared by 0 bases and J by 5 bases, with 7 bases between. CDR1 is SGHNT, CDR2 YYREEE, per germline (reference sequence). The CDR3 runs to 13 residues. The CDR3 here is CASSLVGGDTQYF. CDR3 nucleotide sequence: TGTGCCAGCAGCTTGGTCGGGGGAGATACGCAGTATTTT.